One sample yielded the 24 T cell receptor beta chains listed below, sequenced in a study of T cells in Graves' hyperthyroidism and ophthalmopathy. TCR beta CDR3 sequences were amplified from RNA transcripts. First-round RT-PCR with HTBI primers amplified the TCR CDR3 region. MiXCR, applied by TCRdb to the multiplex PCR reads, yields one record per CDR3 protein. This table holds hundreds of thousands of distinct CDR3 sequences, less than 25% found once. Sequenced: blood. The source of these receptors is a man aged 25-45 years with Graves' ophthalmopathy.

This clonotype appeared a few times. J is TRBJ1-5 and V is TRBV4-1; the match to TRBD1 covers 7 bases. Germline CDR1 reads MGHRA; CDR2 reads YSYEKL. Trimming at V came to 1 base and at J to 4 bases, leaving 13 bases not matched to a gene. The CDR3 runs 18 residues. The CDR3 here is CASSQGLRAQGLNQPQHF. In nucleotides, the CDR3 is TGCGCCAGCAGCCAAGGCCTTCGAGCACAGGGGTTGAATCAGCCCCAGCATTTT.

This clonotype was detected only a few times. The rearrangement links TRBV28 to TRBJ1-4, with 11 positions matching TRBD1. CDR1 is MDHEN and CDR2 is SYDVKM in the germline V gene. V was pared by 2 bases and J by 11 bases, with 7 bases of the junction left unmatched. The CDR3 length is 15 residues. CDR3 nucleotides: TGTGCCAGCAGTTTAACGGGACAGGGGGTTTGGAAACTGTTTTTT. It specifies CASSLTGQGVWKLFF.

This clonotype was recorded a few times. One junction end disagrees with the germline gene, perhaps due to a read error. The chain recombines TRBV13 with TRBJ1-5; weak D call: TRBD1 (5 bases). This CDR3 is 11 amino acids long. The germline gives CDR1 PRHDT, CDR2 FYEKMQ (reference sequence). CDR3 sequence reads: CASSLGEPQHF. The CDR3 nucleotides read TGTGCCAGCAGCCTAGGGGAACCCCAGCATTTT.

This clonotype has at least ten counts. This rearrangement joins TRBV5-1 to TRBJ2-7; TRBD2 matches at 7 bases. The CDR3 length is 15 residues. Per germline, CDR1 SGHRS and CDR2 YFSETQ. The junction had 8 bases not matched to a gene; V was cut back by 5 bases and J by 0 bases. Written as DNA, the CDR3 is TGCGCCAGCAGTCCAAACAGCGGGGTCTCCTACGAGCAGTACTTC. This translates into CASSPNSGVSYEQYF.

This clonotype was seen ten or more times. CDR3 DNA: TGTGCCAGCAGCCCACCGGGACAGGGGGCCTTAGGCTATGGCTACACCTTC. Its protein is CASSPPGQGALGYGYTF. This chain uses TRBV11-2 with TRBJ1-2; 12 bases are shared with TRBD1. Germline trimming cut 5 bases from V and 4 bases from J; bases unmatched to any gene: 11. The CDR3 consists of 17 residues. Germline values: CDR1 SGHAT, CDR2 FQNNGV.

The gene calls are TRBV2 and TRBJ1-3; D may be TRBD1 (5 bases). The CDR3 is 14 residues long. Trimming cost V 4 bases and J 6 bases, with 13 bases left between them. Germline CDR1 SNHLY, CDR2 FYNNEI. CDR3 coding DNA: TGTGCCAGCAGTGTTAGGGGCAAAGAAAACACCATATATTTT. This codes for CASSVRGKENTIYF.

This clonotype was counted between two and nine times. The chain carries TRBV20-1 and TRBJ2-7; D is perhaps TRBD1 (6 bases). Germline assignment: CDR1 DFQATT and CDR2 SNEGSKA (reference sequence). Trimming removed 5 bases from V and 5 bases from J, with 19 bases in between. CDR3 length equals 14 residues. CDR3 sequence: CSAPGAGTRHEQYF. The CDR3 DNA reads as TGCAGTGCTCCAGGGGCCGGGACACGCCACGAGCAGTACTTC.

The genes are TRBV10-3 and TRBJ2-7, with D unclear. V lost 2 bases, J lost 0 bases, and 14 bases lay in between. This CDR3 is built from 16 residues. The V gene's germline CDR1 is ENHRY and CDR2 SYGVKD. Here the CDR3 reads CAISEGSRTPSYEQYF. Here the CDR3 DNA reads TGTGCCATCAGTGAGGGATCCCGGACCCCCTCCTACGAGCAGTACTTC.

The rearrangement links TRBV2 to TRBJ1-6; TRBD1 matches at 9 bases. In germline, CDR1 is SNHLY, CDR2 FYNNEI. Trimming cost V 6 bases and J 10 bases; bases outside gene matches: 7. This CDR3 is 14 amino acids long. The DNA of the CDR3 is TGTGCCAGCAGCTTAGATGGACAGGGGTCACCCCTCCACTTT. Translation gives CASSLDGQGSPLHF.

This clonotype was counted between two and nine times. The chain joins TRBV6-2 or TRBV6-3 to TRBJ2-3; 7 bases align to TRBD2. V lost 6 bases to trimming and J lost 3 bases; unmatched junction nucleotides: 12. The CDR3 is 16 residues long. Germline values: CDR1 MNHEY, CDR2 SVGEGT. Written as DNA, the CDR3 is TGTGCCAGCAGACACACCGGGGCGGGAGAAACAGATACGCAGTATTTT. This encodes CASRHTGAGETDTQYF.

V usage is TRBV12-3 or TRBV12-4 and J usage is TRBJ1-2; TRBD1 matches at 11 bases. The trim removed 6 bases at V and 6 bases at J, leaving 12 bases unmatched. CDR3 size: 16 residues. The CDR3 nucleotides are TGTGCCAGCAGGGCCGGGACAGGGGGAGCGGGAAATGGCTACACCTTC. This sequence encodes CASRAGTGGAGNGYTF.

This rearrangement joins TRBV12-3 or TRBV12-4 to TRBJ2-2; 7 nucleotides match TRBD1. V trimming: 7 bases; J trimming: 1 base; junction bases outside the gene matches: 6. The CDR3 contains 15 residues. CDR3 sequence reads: CASNPRTGNTGELFF. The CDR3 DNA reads TGTGCCAGCAACCCAAGGACAGGGAACACCGGGGAGCTGTTTTTT.

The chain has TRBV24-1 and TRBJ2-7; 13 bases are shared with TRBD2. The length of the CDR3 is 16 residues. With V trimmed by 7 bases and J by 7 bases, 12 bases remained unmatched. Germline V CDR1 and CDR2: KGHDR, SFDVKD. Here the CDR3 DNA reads TGTGCCACCAGCTCACCGGGACTAGCGGGAAACAATGAGCAGTACTTC. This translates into CATSSPGLAGNNEQYF.

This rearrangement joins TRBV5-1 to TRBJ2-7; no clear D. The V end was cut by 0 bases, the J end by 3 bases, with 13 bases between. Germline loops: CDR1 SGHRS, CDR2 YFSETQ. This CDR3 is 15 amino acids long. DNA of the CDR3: TGCGCCAGCAGCTTGGATGGCAGTGCAAACTACGAGCAGTACTTC. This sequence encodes CASSLDGSANYEQYF.

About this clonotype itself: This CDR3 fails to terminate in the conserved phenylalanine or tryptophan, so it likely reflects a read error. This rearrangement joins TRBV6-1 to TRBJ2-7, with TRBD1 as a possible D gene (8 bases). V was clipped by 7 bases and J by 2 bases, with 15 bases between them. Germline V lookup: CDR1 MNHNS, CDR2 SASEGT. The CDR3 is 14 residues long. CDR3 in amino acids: CASTTGAGAYEQYL. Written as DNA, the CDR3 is TGTGCCAGCACGACAGGGGCGGGGGCCTACGAGCAGTACCTC.

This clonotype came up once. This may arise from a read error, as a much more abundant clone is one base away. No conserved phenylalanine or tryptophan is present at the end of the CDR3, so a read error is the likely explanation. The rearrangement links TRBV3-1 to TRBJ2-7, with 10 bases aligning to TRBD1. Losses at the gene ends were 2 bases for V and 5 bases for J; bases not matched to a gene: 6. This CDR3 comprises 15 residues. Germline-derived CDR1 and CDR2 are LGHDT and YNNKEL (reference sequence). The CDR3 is CASSQHRDRGNEQYL. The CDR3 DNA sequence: TGTGCCAGCAGCCAACACCGGGACAGGGGCAACGAGCAGTACCTC.

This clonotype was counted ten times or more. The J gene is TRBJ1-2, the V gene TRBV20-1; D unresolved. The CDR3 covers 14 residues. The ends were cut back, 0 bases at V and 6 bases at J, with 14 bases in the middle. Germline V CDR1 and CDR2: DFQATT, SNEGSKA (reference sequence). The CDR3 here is CSARDEVIVDGYTF. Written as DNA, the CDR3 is TGCAGTGCTAGAGATGAAGTAATCGTGGATGGCTACACCTTC.

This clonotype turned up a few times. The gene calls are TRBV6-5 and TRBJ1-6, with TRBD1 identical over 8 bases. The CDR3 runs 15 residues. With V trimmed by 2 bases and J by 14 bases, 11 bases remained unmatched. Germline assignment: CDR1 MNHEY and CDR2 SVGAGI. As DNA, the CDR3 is TGTGCCAGCAGTTACACCCGGGACCAGGGGGCGACCCTCCACTTT. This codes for CASSYTRDQGATLHF.

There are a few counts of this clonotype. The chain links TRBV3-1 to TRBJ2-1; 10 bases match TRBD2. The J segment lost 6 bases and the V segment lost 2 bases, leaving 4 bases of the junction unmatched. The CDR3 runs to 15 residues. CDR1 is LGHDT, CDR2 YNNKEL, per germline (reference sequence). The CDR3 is CASSQTSGALNEQFF. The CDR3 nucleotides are TGTGCCAGCAGCCAAACTAGCGGGGCCCTCAATGAGCAGTTCTTC.

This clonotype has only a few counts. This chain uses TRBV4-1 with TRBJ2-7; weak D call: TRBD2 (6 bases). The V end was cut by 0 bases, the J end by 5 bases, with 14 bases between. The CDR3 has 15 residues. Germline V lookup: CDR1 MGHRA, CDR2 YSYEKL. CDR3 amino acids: CASSQDTGRTNEQYF. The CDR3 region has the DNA TGCGCCAGCAGCCAAGATACCGGACGGACTAACGAGCAGTACTTC.

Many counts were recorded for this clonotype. The CDR3 here is CASSAGTSGRYNEQFF. The CDR3 bases are TGTGCCAGCAGCGCCGGGACTAGCGGGAGGTACAATGAGCAGTTCTTC. The chain recombines TRBV7-9 with TRBJ2-1, with 15 bases fitting TRBD2. The CDR3 totals 16 residues. Germline loops: CDR1 SEHNR, CDR2 FQNEAQ (reference sequence). After removal of 5 bases from V and 4 bases from J, the junction contained 3 bases not matched to a gene.

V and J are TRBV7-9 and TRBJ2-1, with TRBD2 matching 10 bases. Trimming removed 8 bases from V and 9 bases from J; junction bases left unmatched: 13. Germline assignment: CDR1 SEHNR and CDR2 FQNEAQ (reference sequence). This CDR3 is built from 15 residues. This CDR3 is CASGSGTSDPSEQFF. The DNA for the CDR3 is TGTGCCAGCGGCTCCGGGACTAGCGATCCCTCTGAGCAGTTCTTC. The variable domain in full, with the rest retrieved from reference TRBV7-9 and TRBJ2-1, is DTGVSQNPRHKITKRGQNVTFRCDPISEHNRLYWYRQTLGQGPEFLTYFQNEAQLEKSRLLSDRFSAERPKGSFSTLEIQRTEQGDSAMYLCASGSGTSDPSEQFFGPGTRLTVL.

CDR3 amino acids: CASSGGPRGLSDIQYF. The CDR3 DNA sequence: TGTGCCAGCAGCGGAGGGCCCCGCGGCTTGTCTGACATTCAGTACTTC. The rearrangement joins TRBV7-2 to TRBJ2-4, with a tentative D call TRBD2 (6 bases). Germline V gene sequence: CDR1 SGHTA, CDR2 FQGNSA. Trimming took 5 bases from V and 8 from J, leaving 22 bases between them. CDR3 length: 16 residues.

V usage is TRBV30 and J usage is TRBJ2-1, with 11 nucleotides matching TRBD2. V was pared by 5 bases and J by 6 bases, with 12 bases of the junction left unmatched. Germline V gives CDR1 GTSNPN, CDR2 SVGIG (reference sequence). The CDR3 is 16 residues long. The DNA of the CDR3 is TGTGCCTGGGCCCCGTGGGCTAGCGGGAGGAGCAATGAGCAGTTCTTC. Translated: CAWAPWASGRSNEQFF.